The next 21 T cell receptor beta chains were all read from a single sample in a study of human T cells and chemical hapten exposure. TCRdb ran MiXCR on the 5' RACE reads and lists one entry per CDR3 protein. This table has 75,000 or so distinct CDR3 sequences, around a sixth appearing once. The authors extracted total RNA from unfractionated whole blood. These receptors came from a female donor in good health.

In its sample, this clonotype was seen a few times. The CDR3 nucleotides read TGTGCCAGCAGTTACACCCAGCCTACAGATACGCAGTATTTT. Protein: CASSYTQPTDTQYF. The chain joins TRBV6-6 to TRBJ2-3; D not resolved. CDR3 size: 14 residues. With 2 bases removed from V and 3 bases from J, the gap between germline ends came to 9 bases. Per germline, CDR1 MNHNY and CDR2 SVGAGI (reference sequence).

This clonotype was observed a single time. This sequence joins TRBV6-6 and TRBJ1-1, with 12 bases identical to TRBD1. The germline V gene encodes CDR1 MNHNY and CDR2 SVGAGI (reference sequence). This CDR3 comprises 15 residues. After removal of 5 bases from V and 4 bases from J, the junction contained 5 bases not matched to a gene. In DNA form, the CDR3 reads TGTGCCAGCAGTGGGGGACAGGGGGCGCCCACTGAAGCTTTCTTT. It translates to CASSGGQGAPTEAFF.

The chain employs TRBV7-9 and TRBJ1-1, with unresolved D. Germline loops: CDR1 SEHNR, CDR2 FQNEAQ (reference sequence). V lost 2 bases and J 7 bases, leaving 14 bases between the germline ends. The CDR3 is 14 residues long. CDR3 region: CASSLKSISYEAFF. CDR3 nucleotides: TGTGCCAGCAGCTTAAAATCAATTTCCTATGAAGCTTTCTTT.

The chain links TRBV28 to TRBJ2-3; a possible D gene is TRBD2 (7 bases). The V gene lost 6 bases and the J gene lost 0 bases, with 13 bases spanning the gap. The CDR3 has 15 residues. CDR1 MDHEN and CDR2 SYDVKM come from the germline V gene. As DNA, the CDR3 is TGTGCCAGCAGGGAGGGGGGGTGGAGCACAGATACGCAGTATTTT. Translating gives CASREGGWSTDTQYF.

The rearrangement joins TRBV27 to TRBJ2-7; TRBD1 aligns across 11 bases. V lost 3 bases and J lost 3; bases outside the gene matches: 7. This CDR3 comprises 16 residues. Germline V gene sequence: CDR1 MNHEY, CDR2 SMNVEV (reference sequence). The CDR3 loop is CASSLKPGQGGYEQYF. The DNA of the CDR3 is TGTGCCAGCAGTTTGAAACCGGGACAGGGGGGCTACGAGCAGTACTTC.

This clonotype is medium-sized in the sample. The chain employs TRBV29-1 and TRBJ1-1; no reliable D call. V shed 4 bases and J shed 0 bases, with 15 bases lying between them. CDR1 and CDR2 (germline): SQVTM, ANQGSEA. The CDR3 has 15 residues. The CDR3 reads CSVGPGWAMNTEAFF. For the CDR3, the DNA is TGCAGCGTTGGACCTGGTTGGGCGATGAACACTGAAGCTTTCTTT.

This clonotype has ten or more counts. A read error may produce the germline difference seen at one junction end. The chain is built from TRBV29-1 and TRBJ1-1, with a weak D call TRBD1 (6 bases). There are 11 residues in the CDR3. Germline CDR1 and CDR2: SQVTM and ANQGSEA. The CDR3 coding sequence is TGCAGCGTTCCCGAGGGACATAGAGTGCTCTTT. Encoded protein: CSVPEGHRVLF.

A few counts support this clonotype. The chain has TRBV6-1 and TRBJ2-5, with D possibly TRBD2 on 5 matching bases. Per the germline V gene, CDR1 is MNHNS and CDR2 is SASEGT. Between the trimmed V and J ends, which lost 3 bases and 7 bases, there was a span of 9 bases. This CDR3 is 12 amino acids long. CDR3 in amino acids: CASSEHEGTQYF. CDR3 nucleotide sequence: TGTGCCAGCAGTGAGCACGAGGGGACCCAGTACTTC.

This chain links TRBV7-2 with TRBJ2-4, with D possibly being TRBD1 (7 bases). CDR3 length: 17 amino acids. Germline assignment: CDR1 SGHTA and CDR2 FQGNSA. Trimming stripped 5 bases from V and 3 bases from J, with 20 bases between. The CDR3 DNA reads TGTGCCAGCAGCCAATCGACAGGGTCGGGAGTCAAAAACATTCAGTACTTC. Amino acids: CASSQSTGSGVKNIQYF.

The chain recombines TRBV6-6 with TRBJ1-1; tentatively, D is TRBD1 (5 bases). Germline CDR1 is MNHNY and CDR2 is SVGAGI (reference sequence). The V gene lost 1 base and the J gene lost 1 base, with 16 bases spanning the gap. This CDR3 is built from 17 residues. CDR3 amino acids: CASSYWGRGTQNTEAFF. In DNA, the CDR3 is TGTGCCAGCAGTTACTGGGGTCGGGGGACTCAGAACACTGAAGCTTTCTTT.

The CDR3 sequence is CAWSSEQGSHEQYF. The CDR3 DNA follows: TGTGCCTGGTCCTCCGAACAGGGGAGCCACGAGCAGTACTTC. This rearrangement joins TRBV30 to TRBJ2-7, with 7 bases matching TRBD1. The CDR3 is 14 residues long. The V gene's germline CDR1 is GTSNPN and CDR2 SVGIG (reference sequence). V shed 5 bases and J 5 bases; nucleotides not matched to a gene: 12.

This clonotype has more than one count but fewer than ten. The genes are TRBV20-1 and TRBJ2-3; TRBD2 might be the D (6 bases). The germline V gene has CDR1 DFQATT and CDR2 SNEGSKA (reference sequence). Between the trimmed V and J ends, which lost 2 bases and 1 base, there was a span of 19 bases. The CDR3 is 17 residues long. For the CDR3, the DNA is TGCAGTGCTAGAATACCTTTCTTCCCGGGGGGCACAGATACGCAGTATTTT. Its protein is CSARIPFFPGGTDTQYF.

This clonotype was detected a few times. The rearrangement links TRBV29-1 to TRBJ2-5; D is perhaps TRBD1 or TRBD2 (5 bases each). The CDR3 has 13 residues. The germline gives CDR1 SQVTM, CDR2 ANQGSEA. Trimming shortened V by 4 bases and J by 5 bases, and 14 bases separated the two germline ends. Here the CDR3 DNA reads TGCAGCGTTGGGGCTCTCCGGGGCGAGACCCAGTACTTC. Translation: CSVGALRGETQYF.

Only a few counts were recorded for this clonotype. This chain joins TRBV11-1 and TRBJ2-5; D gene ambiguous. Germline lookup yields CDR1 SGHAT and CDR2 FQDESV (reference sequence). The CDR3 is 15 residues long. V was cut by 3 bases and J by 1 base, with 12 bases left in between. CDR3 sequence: CASSFRASIQETQYF. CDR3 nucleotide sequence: TGTGCCAGCAGCTTTCGGGCTTCAATCCAAGAGACCCAGTACTTC.

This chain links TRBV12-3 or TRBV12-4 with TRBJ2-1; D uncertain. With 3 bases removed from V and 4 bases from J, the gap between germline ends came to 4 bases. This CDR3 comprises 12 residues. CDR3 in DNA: TGTGCCAGCAGTTTGATATACAATGAGCAGTTCTTC. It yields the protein CASSLIYNEQFF.

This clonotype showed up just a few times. CDR3 protein: CASTGKDQPQHF. DNA of the CDR3: TGTGCCAGTACGGGGAAGGATCAGCCCCAGCATTTT. V is TRBV19 and J is TRBJ1-5, with D hard to call. The germline gives CDR1 LNHDA, CDR2 SQIVND (reference sequence). V gave up 7 bases and J gave up 5 bases, with 9 bases separating them. The CDR3 covers 12 residues.

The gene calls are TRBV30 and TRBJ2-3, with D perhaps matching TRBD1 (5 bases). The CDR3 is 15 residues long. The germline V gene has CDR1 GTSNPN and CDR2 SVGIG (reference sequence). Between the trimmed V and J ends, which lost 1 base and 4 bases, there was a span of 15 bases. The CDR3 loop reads CAWSGQGSRADTQYF. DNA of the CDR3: TGTGCCTGGAGTGGGCAGGGTAGTCGTGCAGATACGCAGTATTTT.

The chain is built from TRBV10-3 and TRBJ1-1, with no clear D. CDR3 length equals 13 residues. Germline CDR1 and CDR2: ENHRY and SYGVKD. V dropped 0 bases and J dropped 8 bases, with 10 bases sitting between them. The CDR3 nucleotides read TGTGCCATCAGTGAGTCGGGGAACAGCGAAGCTTTCTTT. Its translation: CAISESGNSEAFF.

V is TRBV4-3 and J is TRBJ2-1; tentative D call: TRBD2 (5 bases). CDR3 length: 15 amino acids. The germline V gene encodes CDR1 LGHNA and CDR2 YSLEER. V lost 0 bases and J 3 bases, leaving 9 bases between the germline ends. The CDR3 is CASSQEGVLYNEQFF. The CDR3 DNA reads TGCGCCAGCAGCCAAGAGGGAGTCCTCTACAATGAGCAGTTCTTC.

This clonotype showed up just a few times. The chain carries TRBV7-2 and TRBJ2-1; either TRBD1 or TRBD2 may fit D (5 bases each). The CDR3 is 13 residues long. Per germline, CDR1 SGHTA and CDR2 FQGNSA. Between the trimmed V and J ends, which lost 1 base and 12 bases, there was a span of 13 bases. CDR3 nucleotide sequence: TGTGCCAGCAGCTTAGGCCCCGGGACGCCGCAGTTCTTC. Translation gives CASSLGPGTPQFF.

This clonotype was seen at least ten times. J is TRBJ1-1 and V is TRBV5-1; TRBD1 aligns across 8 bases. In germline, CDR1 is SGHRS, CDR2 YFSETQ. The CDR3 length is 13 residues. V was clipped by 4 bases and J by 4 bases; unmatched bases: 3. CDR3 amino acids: CASSRGTGTEAFF. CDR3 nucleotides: TGCGCCAGCAGCCGGGGGACAGGCACTGAAGCTTTCTTT.